This T cell receptor (beta chain) was identified during a study of beta chain features in type 1 diabetes listed by TCRdb under 2018. The study in broad terms: Mean age, gender distribution, total cell number and subset yield were not different between patients and healthy donors. A total of 90 million to 140 million sorted cells were examined across all samples, and RNA yield correlated strongly with the number of cells per subset. In the study, recently diagnosed type 1 diabetes patients and matched healthy donors were compared on the TCRB repertoires of their sorted circulating CD4+ T cell subsets. Naive and central memory subsets were obtained from all 30 or so donors, but regulatory and stem cell-like memory subsets were isolated from only 8 patients and 8 healthy donors.

Each donor gave one peripheral blood draw, averaging about 120 mL, which was collected into heparinised tubes. A BD FACSAria II was used to sort naive, central memory, regulatory and stem cell-like memory CD4+ T cells with a panel that included CD45RO, CCR7, CD25, CD127, CD95 and CD27. Purity was above 95% for every sorted population. PBMCs were isolated right away by Lymphoprep density gradient centrifugation and were stained directly, without culture. Samples were stained and sorted in pairs, with one healthy donor and one patient per experiment, so that batch effects were minimized. Points on this clone: There is no known antigen for this receptor. Base qualities are not provided; no much larger clone lies one nucleotide away.

Its CDR3 holds 11 amino acids, cysteine through phenylalanine. Only CDR3 DNA remains: 33 bases, in frame from the first base. Trimming removed 4 bases from V and 4 bases from J, leaving 7 bases between the germline ends. CDR1 and CDR2 (GTSNPN, SVGIG) derive from the germline V gene (reference sequence). What the research found in general, with its limitations: Naive, central memory and regulatory TCRB repertoires appeared to be more alike among patients than among healthy donors. Because cDNA was sequenced instead of genomic DNA, highly expressing activated cells could be over-represented, though the groups showed no difference in activation or CD3 levels. Shorter templates might have been favored by PCR, but patient and control samples were amplified and corrected together, so both groups would have been affected equally by any skew. A moderate but significant shortening of TCRB CDR3 length was observed in type 1 diabetes patients in all four CD4+ subsets. Because small numbers of individuals were included in the HLA sub-analyses, any influence of HLA type on TCRB rearrangement was left unresolved. Patients with type 1 diabetes made fewer insertions and deleted more nucleotides at VDJ recombination sites, implying thymic rearrangement abnormalities.

The High Capacity cDNA Reverse Transcription Kit was used to reverse transcribe all of the isolated RNA, meaning that expressed TCRB transcripts were what got sequenced. Deep immunoSEQ sequencing was applied to naive, central memory and regulatory T cell samples, giving an average of about 3.7 million total reads per sample. Sorted cells were lysed in RLT buffer and RNA was extracted with DNase-treated RNeasy Micro or Mini kits, depending on cell number. Each cell subset was processed on its own to prevent cross-contamination, while patient and healthy donor samples were processed together. The immunoSEQ multiplex PCR was used to amplify TCRB sequences from cDNA, yielding 87-bp fragments that span the CDR3 region. Sequencing of the amplicons was done on the Illumina HiSeq platform. Concerning the study's data processing: PCR bias was computationally corrected using synthetic template baselines, reads within Hamming distance 2 were collapsed, and singletons that could not be merged were discarded. Reads were aligned against IMGT to assign V, D and J genes, CDR3 length and insertions or deletions at six rearrangement sites. Clonotype counts were normalized to sorted cell number within each subset before computing true diversity and Gini coefficients with the tcR R package. Repertoire sharing was quantified using the overlap coefficient calculated on TCRB nucleotide sequences. Out-of-frame TCRB sequences from naive cells were analyzed to stand in for the pre-selection repertoire. The clones in this table, taken by TCRdb from immuneACCESS, are in-frame only. Not every clone is retained; where verified, under half of the shortfall comes from an unresolved V gene, and the cause of the rest is unknown. The V and J calls and clone size are taken from that table; D and trimming were inferred from the DNA. This sample is represented by 350,000 to 400,000 clones; about 15% of them were singletons. The top ten constitute approximately 0.02% of the sample.

Sequenced material: naive CD4+ T cells from blood. This specimen's cell subset or site label, per the study, means: true naive CD4+ T cells. The rearranged segments are TRBV30 and TRBJ2-5; the D gene remains uncertain. This receptor was obtained from a young woman in good health. CDR3 region: CAWNTLETQYF. In nucleotide form, the sequence is TGTGCCTGGAACACCTTAGAGACCCAGTACTTC.